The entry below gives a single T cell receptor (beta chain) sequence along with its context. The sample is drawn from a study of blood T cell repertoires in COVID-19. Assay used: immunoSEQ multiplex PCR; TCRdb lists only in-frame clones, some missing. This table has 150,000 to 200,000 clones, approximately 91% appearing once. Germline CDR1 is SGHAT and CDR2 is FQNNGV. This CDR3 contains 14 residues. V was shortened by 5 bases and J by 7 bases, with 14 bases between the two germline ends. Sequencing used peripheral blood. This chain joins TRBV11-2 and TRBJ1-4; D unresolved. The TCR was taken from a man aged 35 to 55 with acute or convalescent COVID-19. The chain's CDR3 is CASSAARRAEKLFF. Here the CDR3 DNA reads TGTGCCAGCAGCGCGGCGAGGAGGGCTGAAAAACTGTTTTTT.